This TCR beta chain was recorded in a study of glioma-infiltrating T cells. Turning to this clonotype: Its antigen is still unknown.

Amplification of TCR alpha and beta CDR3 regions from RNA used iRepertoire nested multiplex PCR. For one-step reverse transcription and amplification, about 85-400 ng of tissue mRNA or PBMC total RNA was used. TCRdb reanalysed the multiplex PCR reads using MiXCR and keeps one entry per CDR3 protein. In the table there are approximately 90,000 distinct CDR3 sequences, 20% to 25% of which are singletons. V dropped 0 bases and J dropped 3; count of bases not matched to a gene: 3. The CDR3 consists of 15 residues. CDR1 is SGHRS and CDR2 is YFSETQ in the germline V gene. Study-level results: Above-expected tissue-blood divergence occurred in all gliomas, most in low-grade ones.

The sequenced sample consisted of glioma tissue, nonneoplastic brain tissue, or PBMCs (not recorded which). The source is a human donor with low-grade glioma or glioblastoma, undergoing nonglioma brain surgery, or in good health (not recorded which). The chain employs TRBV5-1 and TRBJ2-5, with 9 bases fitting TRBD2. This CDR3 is CASSLVVAGEETQYF. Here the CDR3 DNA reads TGCGCCAGCAGCTTGGTAGTAGCGGGGGAAGAGACCCAGTACTTC.